These 22 T cell receptor beta chains came from one sample sequenced in a study of OX40 agonist ivuxolimab in advanced cancers. The assay was immunoSEQ multiplex PCR, and TCRdb's table has in-frame clones only and misses some. The data hold 50,000 to 65,000 clones, with more than 80% observed a single time. Sample: CD4+ or CD8+ T cells sorted from blood, taken in a trial of the OX40 agonist ivuxolimab. The receptors stem from an adult with an advanced solid tumor such as melanoma, head and neck, liver or kidney cancer.

The V and J genes are TRBV7-9 and TRBJ2-7, with TRBD1 matching 8 bases. The V and J ends lost 3 bases and 7 bases, in that order; junction bases with no gene match: 17. The CDR3 runs to 17 residues. The germline V gene has CDR1 SEHNR and CDR2 FQNEAQ (reference sequence). The CDR3 nucleotides are TGTGCCAGCAGCTTTCCCCCTTTCGAGCAGGGGGCTAGTGAGCAGTACTTC. Translating gives CASSFPPFEQGASEQYF. Combining the CDR3 with reference TRBV7-9 and TRBJ2-7 gives the whole variable domain DTGVSQNPRHKITKRGQNVTFRCDPISEHNRLYWYRQTLGQGPEFLTYFQNEAQLEKSRLLSDRFSAERPKGSFSTLEIQRTEQGDSAMYLCASSFPPFEQGASEQYFGPGTRLTVT.

V gene TRBV5-6 combines with J gene TRBJ1-4; D not resolved. V was cut by 4 bases and J by 0 bases, with 10 bases left in between. The CDR3 loop spans 15 amino acids. CDR1 is SGHDT, CDR2 YYEEEE, per germline. CDR3 sequence: CASSPMGATNEKLFF. In nucleotides, the CDR3 is TGTGCCAGCAGCCCCATGGGTGCAACTAATGAAAAACTGTTTTTT.

This clone occurred once. The genes are TRBV7-3 and TRBJ2-3; D gene unclear. The CDR3 spans 19 residues. CDR1 is SGHTA, CDR2 FQGTGA, per germline. V lost 5 bases and J 0 bases, leaving 24 bases between the germline ends. The CDR3 sequence: CASSPLRVESLASTDTQYF. The CDR3 bases are TGTGCCAGCAGCCCCCTTAGGGTAGAGAGTCTCGCTAGCACAGATACGCAGTATTTT. The whole variable domain, remainder taken from reference TRBV7-3 and TRBJ2-3, is GAGVSQTPSNKVTEKGKYVELRCDPISGHTALYWYRQSLGQGPEFLIYFQGTGAADDSGLPNDRFFAVRPEGSVSTLKIQRTERGDSAVYLCASSPLRVESLASTDTQYFGPGTRLTVL.

This chain links TRBV6-1 with TRBJ1-2, with 7 bases that match TRBD1. The CDR3 has 13 residues. From germline, CDR1 is MNHNS and CDR2 SASEGT. V was pared by 6 bases and J by 4 bases, with 5 bases of the junction left unmatched. CDR3 in DNA: TGTGCCAGCAGGACAGGGATGCTCTATGGCTACACCTTC. Its protein product is CASRTGMLYGYTF.

Only one count was recorded for this clone. The chain is built from TRBV5-6 and TRBJ1-5; D is unresolved. The CDR3 extends over 15 amino acids. Trimming removed 2 bases from V and 1 base from J, with 10 bases in between. The V gene's germline CDR1 is SGHDT and CDR2 YYEEEE. This CDR3 is CASSLWPTSNQPQHF. The CDR3 DNA follows: TGTGCCAGCAGCTTATGGCCAACGAGCAATCAGCCCCAGCATTTT. The full variable domain, in which reference TRBV5-6 and TRBJ1-5 provide the parts outside the CDR3, is DAGVTQSPTHLIKTRGQQVTLRCSPKSGHDTVSWYQQALGQGPQFIFQYYEEEERQRGNFPDRFSGHQFPNYSSELNVNALLLGDSALYLCASSLWPTSNQPQHFGDGTRLSIL.

The rearrangement joins TRBV7-9 to TRBJ2-7; no clear D. Per germline, CDR1 SEHNR and CDR2 FQNEAQ (reference sequence). The CDR3 covers 14 residues. V lost 2 bases to trimming and J lost 2 bases, with 10 bases between them. CDR3 in DNA: TGTGCCAGCAGCTTAATCCCGCTCACCTACGAGCAGTACTTC. This translates into CASSLIPLTYEQYF.

Only one count was recorded for this clone. The J gene is TRBJ2-3, the V gene TRBV11-3; 7 nucleotides agree with TRBD2. The ends lost 0 bases at V and 1 base at J; junction bases unmatched: 4. The CDR3 loop spans 16 amino acids. The germline gives CDR1 SGHNT, CDR2 YENEEA. The CDR3 here is CASSLDRLAGTDTQYF. CDR3 DNA: TGTGCCAGCAGCTTAGATCGCCTAGCGGGCACAGATACGCAGTATTTT.

The chain couples TRBV7-2 to TRBJ1-1; D perhaps matches TRBD1 (6 bases). Germline V gene data show CDR1 as SGHTA and CDR2 as FQGNSA. The V gene lost 2 bases and the J gene lost 0 bases, with 10 bases spanning the gap. This CDR3 comprises 15 residues. CDR3 sequence reads: CASSLTRDMNTEAFF. The CDR3 DNA reads as TGTGCCAGCAGCTTAACTCGGGACATGAACACTGAAGCTTTCTTT.

Here the CDR3 DNA reads TGTGCCAGCAGTGAGTCTCTCGGGAAGCAGTACTTC. Translated: CASSESLGKQYF. This chain connects TRBV28 to TRBJ2-7; a possible D gene is TRBD2 (5 bases). The CDR3 contains 12 residues. The V gene's germline CDR1 is MDHEN and CDR2 SYDVKM. V was pared by 5 bases and J by 8 bases, with 13 bases between.

The chain has TRBV5-1 and TRBJ2-3, with 11 nucleotides matching TRBD2. This CDR3 is 16 amino acids long. J was trimmed by 5 bases and V by 0 bases; bases with no gene match: 5. Germline assignment: CDR1 SGHRS and CDR2 YFSETQ. The CDR3: CASSLVAGGPKDTQYF. In nucleotides, the CDR3 is TGCGCCAGCAGCTTGGTAGCGGGAGGGCCGAAAGATACGCAGTATTTT.

The chain links TRBV7-9 to TRBJ2-3; 8 nucleotides line up with TRBD1. CDR3 length equals 15 residues. Germline CDR1 SEHNR, CDR2 FQNEAQ (reference sequence). J was trimmed by 2 bases and V by 3 bases; bases with no gene match: 4. CDR3 sequence: CASSLRTGNTDTQYF. The CDR3 DNA reads TGTGCCAGCAGCTTGCGGACAGGGAACACAGATACGCAGTATTTT.

The rearrangement links TRBV9 to TRBJ1-4, with 7 bases matching TRBD1. V gave up 6 bases and J gave up 7 bases; unmatched junction bases: 6. The CDR3 spans 13 residues. CDR1 SGDLS and CDR2 YYNGEE come from the germline V gene. DNA for the CDR3: TGTGCCAGCACGAGGGGGCCGGGTGAAAAACTGTTTTTT. Translating it yields CASTRGPGEKLFF.

The chain employs TRBV28 and TRBJ1-1; 10 bases fit TRBD1. This CDR3 has 15 residues. Trimming cost V 4 bases and J 3 bases; bases outside gene matches: 5. Germline V lookup: CDR1 MDHEN, CDR2 SYDVKM. As DNA, the CDR3 is TGTGCCAGCAGTTCATCAGGGACAGGGGACACTGAAGCTTTCTTT. Protein: CASSSSGTGDTEAFF.

In this sample, this clone turned up once. The chain is built from TRBV2 and TRBJ1-4; D is unclear. Germline values: CDR1 SNHLY, CDR2 FYNNEI. This CDR3 is built from 12 residues. Trimming took off 6 bases at V and 1 base at J, with 3 bases between the two ends. In DNA, the CDR3 is TGTGCCAGCAGACGAACTAATGAAAAACTGTTTTTT. The encoded protein is CASRRTNEKLFF.

Here the CDR3 reads CASIPTSSVADTQYF. As DNA, the CDR3 is TGTGCCAGCATCCCGACTAGCTCTGTGGCAGATACGCAGTATTTT. J is TRBJ2-3 and V is TRBV7-9; 7 bases are a match to TRBD2. This CDR3 comprises 15 residues. The junction had 11 bases not matched to a gene; V was cut back by 7 bases and J by 4 bases. The germline CDR1 and CDR2 sequences are SEHNR and FQNEAQ (reference sequence).

This rearrangement joins TRBV7-9 to TRBJ1-6; 7 bases agree with TRBD1. Looked up from germline, CDR1 is SEHNR and CDR2 is FQNEAQ (reference sequence). The CDR3 loop spans 14 amino acids. The V segment lost 5 bases and the J segment 6 bases; nucleotides outside the gene matches: 4. CDR3 bases: TGTGCCAGCAGCCGACAGGGATTTAATTCACCCCTCCACTTT. It codes for CASSRQGFNSPLHF.

This clone turned up a few times. V is TRBV2 and J is TRBJ1-2; no clear D gene. V lost 4 bases to trimming and J lost 3 bases, with 9 bases between them. The CDR3 length is 13 residues. Germline loops: CDR1 SNHLY, CDR2 FYNNEI. The CDR3 here is CASSGEGDYGYTF. The CDR3 DNA sequence: TGTGCCAGCAGTGGAGAGGGCGACTATGGCTACACCTTC. Looking up the rest from reference TRBV2 and TRBJ1-2 gives the full variable domain: EPEVTQTPSHQVTQMGQEVILRCVPISNHLYFYWYRQILGQKVEFLVSFYNNEISEKSEIFDDQFSVERPDGSNFTLKIRSTKLEDSAMYFCASSGEGDYGYTFGSGTRLTVV.

The V and J genes are TRBV9 and TRBJ2-2; D is possibly TRBD2 (5 bases). This CDR3 region has 17 residues. Germline CDR1 is SGDLS and CDR2 is YYNGEE. V lost 1 base and J lost 1, with 14 bases in between. The CDR3 loop reads CASSVSGPGKNTGELFF. CDR3 nucleotide sequence: TGTGCCAGCAGCGTATCCGGGCCCGGGAAGAACACCGGGGAGCTGTTTTTT.

The V gene is TRBV6-5, the J gene TRBJ2-1; 14 positions agree with TRBD2. Looked up from germline, CDR1 is MNHEY and CDR2 is SVGAGI. The V and J ends lost 2 bases and 6 bases, in that order; junction bases with no gene match: 3. CDR3 size: 16 residues. CDR3 sequence reads: CASSYRTSGGFNEQFF. In DNA form, the CDR3 reads TGTGCCAGCAGTTACCGGACTAGCGGGGGGTTCAATGAGCAGTTCTTC.

The V call is TRBV9, the J call TRBJ2-1, with 7 bases aligning to TRBD2. V was pared by 3 bases and J by 2 bases, with 8 bases of the junction left unmatched. Germline V gene data show CDR1 as SGDLS and CDR2 as YYNGEE. The CDR3 is 16 amino acids. CDR3: CASSDRTGGTYNEQFF. CDR3 bases: TGTGCCAGCAGCGATCGGACCGGGGGGACCTACAATGAGCAGTTCTTC.

The V gene is TRBV11-2, the J gene TRBJ2-1; D call uncertain. The CDR3 loop spans 14 amino acids. Germline V CDR1 and CDR2: SGHAT, FQNNGV. Trimming removed 1 base from V and 4 bases from J, with 8 bases in between. CDR3 DNA: TGTGCCAGCAGCTTAGCTGACGGATACAATGAGCAGTTCTTC. This translates into CASSLADGYNEQFF.

This sequence joins TRBV5-4 and TRBJ2-7; D perhaps matches TRBD1 (6 bases). V was trimmed by 4 bases and J by 0 bases, leaving 17 bases between them. CDR1 is SGHNT, CDR2 YYREEE, per germline (reference sequence). The CDR3 is 16 amino acids. CDR3 bases: TGTGCCAGCAGCCAAGGACAGCAGAGGAGCTCCTACGAGCAGTACTTC. Its translation is CASSQGQQRSSYEQYF.